This TCR beta chain was sequenced in a study of blood T cells in healthy people across ages. Primed by a sample-barcoded 5' primer and a J-beta primer mix, a second PCR proceeded for 7 to 11 cycles. Researchers report that a template-switch adaptor with 12 random nucleotides tagged each cDNA molecule. One entry per CDR3 protein, called by TCRdb with MiXCR from the 5' RACE reads. This repertoire shows approximately 760,000 distinct CDR3 sequences, just under 25% found once; its top ten account for more than 7.5%. Total RNA extraction produced at least 5 micrograms (per sample) for the study. These records were also assigned to another study, of T cells of mothers and their children. That source notes: Researchers report slightly higher, though non-significant, overlap in related mother-child pairs than in unrelated pairs.

This TCR derives from a boy younger than 18 in good health. Sample: blood.

CDR3: CASNLEEETQYF. As DNA, the CDR3 is TGTGCCAGCAACCTCGAAGAAGAGACCCAGTACTTC. The rearrangement links TRBV7-9 to TRBJ2-5; no firm D call. The germline CDR1 and CDR2 sequences are SEHNR and FQNEAQ (reference sequence). CDR3 length equals 12 residues. With 7 bases removed from V and 3 bases from J, the gap between germline ends came to 9 bases.